Following are 7 T cell receptor beta chains from one sample sequenced in a study of blood T cell repertoires in COVID-19. Measured with immunoSEQ multiplex PCR; TCRdb has only the in-frame clones, and not every one. The sample shows 210,000 or so clones, approximately 84% of them seen only once. The sequenced material came from peripheral blood. All receptors derive from a woman of 80 years or more with COVID-19, enrolled during active disease.

This clone turned up a few times. The V call is TRBV19, the J call TRBJ1-3, with 8 nucleotides matching TRBD1. CDR3 length: 16 amino acids. Germline CDR1 LNHDA, CDR2 SQIVND (reference sequence). J gave up 2 bases and V 4 bases, and 7 bases lay outside the gene matches. CDR3 in amino acids: CASSRWGQDPGNTIYF. The CDR3 region has the DNA TGTGCCAGTAGTAGGTGGGGACAGGATCCTGGAAACACCATATATTTT.

The chain couples TRBV5-1 to TRBJ2-2; 8 bases are a match to TRBD2. Germline values: CDR1 SGHRS, CDR2 YFSETQ. The junction had 9 bases not matched to a gene; V was cut back by 9 bases and J by 5 bases. The CDR3 sequence is 14 residues long. The CDR3 nucleotides are TGCGCCACCGGCTGGGCTAGCGGGACCGGGGAGCTGTTTTTT. It codes for CATGWASGTGELFF.

The chain is built from TRBV28 and TRBJ1-3; 7 bases line up with TRBD1. The V gene's germline CDR1 is MDHEN and CDR2 SYDVKM. V was pared by 4 bases and J by 0 bases, with 6 bases of the junction left unmatched. The CDR3 is made up of 16 amino acids. The DNA of the CDR3 is TGTGCCAGCAGTTCGCCGGGACAGCACTCTGGAAACACCATATATTTT. It specifies CASSSPGQHSGNTIYF.

The gene calls are TRBV21-1 and TRBJ1-2. TRBV21-1 is tagged as a pseudogene. The CDR3 sequence is 14 residues long. CDR3: CASSKNPERGGYTF. In DNA form, the CDR3 reads TGTGCCAGCAGCAAAAACCCGGAACGGGGTGGCTACACCTTC.

As DNA, the CDR3 is TGTGCCACATCCCTTGGGACAAGGCAGGAGACCCAGTACTTC. Its protein product is CATSLGTRQETQYF. The chain couples TRBV7-2 to TRBJ2-5; D perhaps matches TRBD1 (6 bases). Per the germline V gene, CDR1 is SGHTA and CDR2 is FQGNSA. The V end was cut by 10 bases, the J end by 5 bases, with 20 bases between. The CDR3 extends over 14 amino acids.

The chain combines TRBV6-2 or TRBV6-3 with TRBJ1-1; 7 nucleotides line up with TRBD1. Unmatched junction bases numbered 6, after V lost 0 bases and J lost 2 bases. The germline V gene has CDR1 MNHEY and CDR2 SVGEGT. CDR3 length: 16 amino acids. The CDR3 DNA is TGTGCCAGCAGTTACTCCCCGGGACAGACAAACACTGAAGCTTTCTTT. This codes for CASSYSPGQTNTEAFF.

This chain uses TRBV6-2 or TRBV6-3 with TRBJ2-5, with D perhaps matching TRBD2 (6 bases). Trimming stripped 0 bases from V and 5 bases from J, with 10 bases between. This CDR3 region has 14 residues. CDR1 and CDR2 from the germline V gene are MNHEY and SVGEGT. The CDR3 loop is CASSYSGGPETQYF. The CDR3 bases are TGTGCCAGCAGTTACTCGGGGGGTCCGGAGACCCAGTACTTC.